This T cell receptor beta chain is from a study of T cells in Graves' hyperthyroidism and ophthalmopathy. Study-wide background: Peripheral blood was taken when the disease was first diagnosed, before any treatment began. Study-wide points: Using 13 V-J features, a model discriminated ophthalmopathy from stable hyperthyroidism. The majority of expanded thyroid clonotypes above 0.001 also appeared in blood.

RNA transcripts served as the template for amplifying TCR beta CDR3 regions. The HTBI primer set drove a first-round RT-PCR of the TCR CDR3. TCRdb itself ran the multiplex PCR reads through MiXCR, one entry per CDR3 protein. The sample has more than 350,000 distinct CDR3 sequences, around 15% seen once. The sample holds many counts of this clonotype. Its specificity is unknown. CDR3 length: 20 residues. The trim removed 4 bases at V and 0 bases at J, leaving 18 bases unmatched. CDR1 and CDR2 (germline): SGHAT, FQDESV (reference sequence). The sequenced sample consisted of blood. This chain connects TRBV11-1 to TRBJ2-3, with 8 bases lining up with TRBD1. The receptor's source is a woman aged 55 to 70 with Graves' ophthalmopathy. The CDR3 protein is CASSSTGRGRVASSTDTQYF. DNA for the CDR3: TGTGCCAGCAGCTCCACGGGCAGGGGGCGCGTGGCCTCTAGCACAGATACGCAGTATTTT.